A selection of T cell receptor beta chains follows, all from one sample in a study of T cell changes during pregnancy in multiple sclerosis. Only in-frame clones appear in the TCRdb table, and some are missing; sequencing was by immunoSEQ multiplex PCR. Of about 83,000 clones listed, 91% are singletons. The sample in question was PBMCs, obtained in the first trimester of pregnancy. All receptors come from a female donor in good health, serving as a control in a pregnancy study. Some clones in this sample may be carry-over from other donors' samples. CDR3s leave out the opening cysteine and the closing phenylalanine or tryptophan. A D gene is named only where the DNA matches it firmly.

d_gene: NA; j_gene: TRBJ1-2; v_gene: TRBV28; CDR3aa: ASTPPGGYGYT
d_gene: NA; j_gene: TRBJ2-3; v_gene: TRBV15; CDR3aa: ATVKGGGADTQY
d_gene: TRBD2; j_gene: TRBJ2-5; v_gene: TRBV7-2; CDR3aa: ASSLDSAGAGETQY
d_gene: NA; j_gene: TRBJ2-1; v_gene: TRBV25-1; CDR3aa: ASSDYRPEGYNEQF
d_gene: NA; j_gene: TRBJ1-2; v_gene: TRBV27; CDR3aa: ASSQRRGDGYT
d_gene: NA; j_gene: TRBJ1-1; v_gene: TRBV5-6; CDR3aa: ASSSPGNTEAF
d_gene: NA; j_gene: TRBJ2-2; v_gene: TRBV4-1; CDR3aa: ASSQGRAQGRAGELF
d_gene: TRBD1; j_gene: TRBJ2-5; v_gene: TRBV27; CDR3aa: ASSRDRETQY
d_gene: TRBD1; j_gene: TRBJ1-4; v_gene: TRBV6-1; CDR3aa: ASSGLTGGVGEKLF
d_gene: NA; j_gene: TRBJ1-1; v_gene: TRBV7-9; CDR3aa: ASSPDRSNTEAF
d_gene: NA; j_gene: TRBJ1-1; v_gene: TRBV7-6; CDR3aa: ASSLTTGSTEAF
d_gene: TRBD1; j_gene: TRBJ1-3; v_gene: TRBV7-9; CDR3aa: ASSLGGPQGLGNTIY
d_gene: NA; j_gene: TRBJ2-7; v_gene: TRBV2; CDR3aa: ASSRTPKDEQY
d_gene: NA; j_gene: TRBJ1-4; v_gene: TRBV7-8; CDR3aa: ASSLGLTGLNEKLF
d_gene: NA; j_gene: TRBJ2-7; v_gene: TRBV7-6; CDR3aa: ASSFTISAQDTTYEQY
d_gene: TRBD1; j_gene: TRBJ1-1; v_gene: TRBV28; CDR3aa: ASSRTGGFTEAF
d_gene: TRBD1; j_gene: TRBJ2-7; v_gene: TRBV4-1; CDR3aa: ASSQGDSPLSYEQY
d_gene: NA; j_gene: TRBJ1-6; v_gene: TRBV7-9; CDR3aa: ASSPTRDITYGSPLH
d_gene: NA; j_gene: TRBJ1-6; v_gene: TRBV11-2; CDR3aa: ASSFFMAGGSPLH
d_gene: TRBD2; j_gene: TRBJ2-1; v_gene: TRBV20-1; CDR3aa: SAGGSNEQF
d_gene: TRBD1; j_gene: TRBJ1-1; v_gene: TRBV18; CDR3aa: ASSPWTQGARGDTEAF
d_gene: TRBD1; j_gene: TRBJ2-7; v_gene: TRBV6-5; CDR3aa: ASRQGRKQY
d_gene: TRBD2; j_gene: TRBJ2-7; v_gene: TRBV13; CDR3aa: ASTHGLLAGSLLQWEQY
d_gene: TRBD2; j_gene: TRBJ2-1; v_gene: TRBV9; CDR3aa: ASSAPTSGIYNEQF
d_gene: TRBD1; j_gene: TRBJ1-2; v_gene: TRBV7-2; CDR3aa: ASSLGTGKEGYT
d_gene: TRBD2; j_gene: TRBJ2-5; v_gene: TRBV19; CDR3aa: ASSGIQVAGGQETQY
d_gene: TRBD1; j_gene: TRBJ1-1; v_gene: TRBV7-9; CDR3aa: ASSFTGTGNTEAF
d_gene: TRBD1; j_gene: TRBJ1-1; v_gene: TRBV7-2; CDR3aa: ASSSSRDSDQAF
d_gene: NA; j_gene: TRBJ1-1; v_gene: TRBV27; CDR3aa: ASRKQGGGTEAF
d_gene: TRBD1; j_gene: TRBJ1-4; v_gene: TRBV7-9; CDR3aa: ASSLGGSNEKLF
d_gene: TRBD2; j_gene: TRBJ2-1; v_gene: TRBV11-1; CDR3aa: ASSSGGPYEQF
d_gene: TRBD1; j_gene: TRBJ2-2; v_gene: TRBV28; CDR3aa: ASRTGGARTGELF
d_gene: NA; j_gene: TRBJ1-2; v_gene: TRBV7-2; CDR3aa: ASSFKEGVLAYGYT
d_gene: TRBD2; j_gene: TRBJ2-1; v_gene: TRBV6-4; CDR3aa: ASRDQPGLAGNLWSYNEQF
d_gene: NA; j_gene: TRBJ1-4; v_gene: TRBV6-1; CDR3aa: ASTLLQGQNEKLF
d_gene: NA; j_gene: TRBJ2-3; v_gene: TRBV28; CDR3aa: ASSSGQPYTQY
d_gene: TRBD2; j_gene: TRBJ2-1; v_gene: TRBV19; CDR3aa: ASNLAGHNEQF
d_gene: NA; j_gene: TRBJ2-2; v_gene: TRBV4-1; CDR3aa: ASSQSRAGVGNTGELF
d_gene: NA; j_gene: TRBJ1-4; v_gene: TRBV5-1; CDR3aa: ASSLEQTNEKLF
d_gene: TRBD2; j_gene: TRBJ2-2; v_gene: TRBV9; CDR3aa: ASSAILAGGGTGELF
d_gene: TRBD2; j_gene: TRBJ2-5; v_gene: TRBV15; CDR3aa: ATSRDRWGGVETQY
d_gene: TRBD2; j_gene: TRBJ2-1; v_gene: TRBV19; CDR3aa: ASSSRGGEDEQF
d_gene: NA; j_gene: TRBJ2-1; v_gene: TRBV5-1; CDR3aa: ASSTYGHNEQF
d_gene: NA; j_gene: TRBJ2-3; v_gene: TRBV28; CDR3aa: ASASNRVLTDTQY
d_gene: TRBD2; j_gene: TRBJ2-7; v_gene: TRBV5-1; CDR3aa: ASSLVGIAGGGTYEQY
d_gene: TRBD2; j_gene: TRBJ2-5; v_gene: TRBV5-1; CDR3aa: ASSPSPTSGQETQY